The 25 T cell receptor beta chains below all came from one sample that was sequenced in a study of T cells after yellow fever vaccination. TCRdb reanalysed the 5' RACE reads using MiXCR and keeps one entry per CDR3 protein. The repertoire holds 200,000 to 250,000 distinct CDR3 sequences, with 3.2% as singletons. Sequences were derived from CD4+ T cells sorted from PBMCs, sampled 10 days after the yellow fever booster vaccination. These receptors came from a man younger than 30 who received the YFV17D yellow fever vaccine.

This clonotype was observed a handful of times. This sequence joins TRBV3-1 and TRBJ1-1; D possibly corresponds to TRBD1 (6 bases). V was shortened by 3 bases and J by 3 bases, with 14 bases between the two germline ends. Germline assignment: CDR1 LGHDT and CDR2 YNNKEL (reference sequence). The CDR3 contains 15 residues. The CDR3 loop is CASSQGGDRHTEAFF. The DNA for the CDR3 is TGTGCCAGCAGCCAGGGGGGAGACAGGCACACTGAAGCTTTCTTT.

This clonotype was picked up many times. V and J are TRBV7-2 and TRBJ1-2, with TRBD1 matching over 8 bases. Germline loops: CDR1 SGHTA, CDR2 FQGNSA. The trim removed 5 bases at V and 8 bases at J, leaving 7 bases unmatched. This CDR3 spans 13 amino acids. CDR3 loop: CASSRQGTRGYTF. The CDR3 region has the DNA TGTGCCAGCAGCCGACAGGGGACTAGGGGCTACACCTTC. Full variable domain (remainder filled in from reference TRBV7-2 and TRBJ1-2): GAGVSQSPSNKVTEKGKDVELRCDPISGHTALYWYRQSLGQGLEFLIYFQGNSAPDKSGLPSDRFSAERTGGSVSTLTIQRTQQEDSAVYLCASSRQGTRGYTFGSGTRLTVV.

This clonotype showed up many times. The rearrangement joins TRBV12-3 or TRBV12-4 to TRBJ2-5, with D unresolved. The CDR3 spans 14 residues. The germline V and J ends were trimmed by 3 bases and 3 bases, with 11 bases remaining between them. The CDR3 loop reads CASSLVFTEETQYF. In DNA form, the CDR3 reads TGTGCCAGCAGTTTGGTTTTCACGGAAGAGACCCAGTACTTC.

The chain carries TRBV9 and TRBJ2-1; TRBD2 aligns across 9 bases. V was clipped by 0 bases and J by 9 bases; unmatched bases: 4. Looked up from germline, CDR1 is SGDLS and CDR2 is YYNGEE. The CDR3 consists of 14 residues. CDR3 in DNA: TGTGCCAGCAGCGTAGCAGCTAGCGGGGCTGAGCAGTTCTTC. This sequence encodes CASSVAASGAEQFF.

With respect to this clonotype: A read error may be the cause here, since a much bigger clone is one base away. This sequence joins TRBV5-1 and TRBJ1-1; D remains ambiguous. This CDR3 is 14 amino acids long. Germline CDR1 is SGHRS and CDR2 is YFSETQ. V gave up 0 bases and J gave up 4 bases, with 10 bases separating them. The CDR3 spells CASSLELGTTEAFF. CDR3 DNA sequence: TGCGCCAGCAGCTTGGAACTGGGCACCACTGAAGCTTTCTTT.

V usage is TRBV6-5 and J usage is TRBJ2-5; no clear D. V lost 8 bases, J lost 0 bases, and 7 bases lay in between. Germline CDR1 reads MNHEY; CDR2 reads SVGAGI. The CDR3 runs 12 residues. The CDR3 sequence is CASSPHQETQYF. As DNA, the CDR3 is TGTGCCAGCTCGCCCCACCAAGAGACCCAGTACTTC.

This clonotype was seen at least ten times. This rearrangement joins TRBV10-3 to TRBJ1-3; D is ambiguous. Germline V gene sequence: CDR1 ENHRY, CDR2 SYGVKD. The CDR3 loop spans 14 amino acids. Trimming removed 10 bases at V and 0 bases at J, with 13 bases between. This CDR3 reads CATSAVSSGNTIYF. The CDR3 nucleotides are TGTGCCACCTCGGCAGTTAGCTCTGGAAACACCATATATTTT.

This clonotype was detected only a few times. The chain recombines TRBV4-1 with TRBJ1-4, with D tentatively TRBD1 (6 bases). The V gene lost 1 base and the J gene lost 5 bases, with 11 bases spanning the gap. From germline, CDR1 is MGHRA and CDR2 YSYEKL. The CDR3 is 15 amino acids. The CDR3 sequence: CASSQGLQGNEKLFF. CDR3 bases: TGCGCCAGCAGCCAAGGACTACAGGGAAATGAAAAACTGTTTTTT.

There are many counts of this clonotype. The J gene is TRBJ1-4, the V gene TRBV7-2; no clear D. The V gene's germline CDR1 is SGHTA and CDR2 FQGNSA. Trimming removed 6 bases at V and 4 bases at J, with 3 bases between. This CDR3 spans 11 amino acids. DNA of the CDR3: TGTGCCAGCAGACTTAATGAAAAACTGTTTTTT. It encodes CASRLNEKLFF.

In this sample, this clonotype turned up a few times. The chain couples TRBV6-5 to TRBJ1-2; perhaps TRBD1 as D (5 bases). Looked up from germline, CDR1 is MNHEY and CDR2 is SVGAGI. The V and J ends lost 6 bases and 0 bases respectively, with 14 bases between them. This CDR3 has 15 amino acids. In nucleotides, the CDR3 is TGTGCCAGCAGCCCCGGGGCCTTAGCTAACTATGGCTACACCTTC. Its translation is CASSPGALANYGYTF.

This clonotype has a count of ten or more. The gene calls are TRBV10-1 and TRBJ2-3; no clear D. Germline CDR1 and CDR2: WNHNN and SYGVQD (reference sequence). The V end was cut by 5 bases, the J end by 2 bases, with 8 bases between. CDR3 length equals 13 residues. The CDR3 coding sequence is TGCGCCAGCAGTAACAAGCCCACAGATACGCAGTATTTT. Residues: CASSNKPTDTQYF.

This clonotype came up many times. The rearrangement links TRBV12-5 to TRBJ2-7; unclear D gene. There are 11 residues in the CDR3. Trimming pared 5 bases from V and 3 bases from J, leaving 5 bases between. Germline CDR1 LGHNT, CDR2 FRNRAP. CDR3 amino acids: CASGVSYEQYF. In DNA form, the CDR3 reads TGTGCTAGTGGTGTTAGCTACGAGCAGTACTTC.

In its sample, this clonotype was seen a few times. DNA of the CDR3: TGTGCCAGCAGTCATGACCTTACAGGGGAGAATTCACCCCTCCACTTT. Protein: CASSHDLTGENSPLHF. The V call is TRBV6-1, the J call TRBJ1-6, with TRBD1 identical over 7 bases. Looked up from germline, CDR1 is MNHNS and CDR2 is SASEGT. Germline trimming cut 5 bases from V and 7 bases from J; bases unmatched to any gene: 11. The CDR3 has 16 residues.

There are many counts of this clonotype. CDR3 DNA: TGTGCCAGCAGCTTCCTGGCCTCCCAGAGGACCATATATTTT. Translated, it gives CASSFLASQRTIYF. The J gene is TRBJ1-3, the V gene TRBV7-9; D not certain. Trimming cost V 3 bases and J 10 bases, with 16 bases left between them. The CDR3 is 14 residues long. CDR1 is SEHNR, CDR2 FQNEAQ, per germline (reference sequence).

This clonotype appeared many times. Here the CDR3 DNA reads TGTGCCAGCTTCGAGCGGGGTGAGAATGAGCAGTTCTTC. Protein product: CASFERGENEQFF. The rearrangement uses TRBV12-3 or TRBV12-4 and TRBJ2-1; 7 bases map to TRBD2. This CDR3 region has 13 residues. V was clipped by 8 bases and J by 7 bases; unmatched bases: 8.

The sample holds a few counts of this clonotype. CDR3 in amino acids: CASRAEGRGYTF. The CDR3 DNA reads TGTGCCAGCAGGGCGGAGGGGAGAGGCTACACCTTC. The rearrangement uses TRBV6-2 or TRBV6-3 and TRBJ1-2; possible D gene TRBD1, 5 bases. V was shortened by 6 bases and J by 8 bases, with 13 bases between the two germline ends. From germline, CDR1 is MNHEY and CDR2 SVGEGT. CDR3 size: 12 residues.

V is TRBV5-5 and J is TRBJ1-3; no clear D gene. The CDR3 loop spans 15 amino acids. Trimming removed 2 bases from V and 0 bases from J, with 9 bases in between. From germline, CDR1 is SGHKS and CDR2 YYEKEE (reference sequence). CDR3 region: CASSFQAGSGNTIYF. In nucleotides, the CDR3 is TGTGCCAGCAGCTTTCAAGCAGGCTCTGGAAACACCATATATTTT.

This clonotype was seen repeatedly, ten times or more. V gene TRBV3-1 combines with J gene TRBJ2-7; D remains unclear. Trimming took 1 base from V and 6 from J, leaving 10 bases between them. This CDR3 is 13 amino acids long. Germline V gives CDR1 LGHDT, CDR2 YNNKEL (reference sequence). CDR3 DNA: TGTGCCAGCAGCCAAGTAGGACCGCTCGAGCAGTACTTC. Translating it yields CASSQVGPLEQYF.

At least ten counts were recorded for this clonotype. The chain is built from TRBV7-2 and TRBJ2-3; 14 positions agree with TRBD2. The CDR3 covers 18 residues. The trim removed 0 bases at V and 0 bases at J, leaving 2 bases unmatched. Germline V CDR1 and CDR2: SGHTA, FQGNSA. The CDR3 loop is CASSLAGTSGSSTDTQYF. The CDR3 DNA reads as TGTGCCAGCAGCTTAGCCGGGACTAGCGGGAGTAGCACAGATACGCAGTATTTT.

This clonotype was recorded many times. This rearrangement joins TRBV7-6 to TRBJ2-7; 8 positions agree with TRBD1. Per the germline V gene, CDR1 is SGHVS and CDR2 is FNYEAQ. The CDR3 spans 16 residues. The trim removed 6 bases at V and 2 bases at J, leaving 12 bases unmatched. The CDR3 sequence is CASSLDRAGFTYEQYF. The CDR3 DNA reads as TGTGCCAGCAGTCTGGACAGGGCAGGATTTACCTACGAGCAGTACTTC.

The CDR3 region has the DNA TGCGCCAGCAGCTTCGTAGCGGGGGTCACCAACGGGGAGCTGTTTTTT. Translating it yields CASSFVAGVTNGELFF. The chain combines TRBV5-1 with TRBJ2-2; 9 bases map to TRBD2. This CDR3 is built from 16 residues. Germline assignment: CDR1 SGHRS and CDR2 YFSETQ. The ends lost 2 bases at V and 7 bases at J; junction bases unmatched: 9.

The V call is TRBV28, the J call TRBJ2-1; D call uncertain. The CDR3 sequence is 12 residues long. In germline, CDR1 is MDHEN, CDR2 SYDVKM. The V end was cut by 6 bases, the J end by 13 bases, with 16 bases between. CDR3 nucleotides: TGTGCCAGCAGCCGGACGACTTACTCTCAGTTCTTC. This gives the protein CASSRTTYSQFF.

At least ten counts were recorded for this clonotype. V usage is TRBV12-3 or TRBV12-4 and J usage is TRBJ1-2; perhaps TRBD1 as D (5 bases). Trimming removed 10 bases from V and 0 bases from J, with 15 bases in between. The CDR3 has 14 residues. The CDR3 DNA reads TGTGCCACCCGAGACAGCGCCTCTAACTATGGCTACACCTTC. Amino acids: CATRDSASNYGYTF.

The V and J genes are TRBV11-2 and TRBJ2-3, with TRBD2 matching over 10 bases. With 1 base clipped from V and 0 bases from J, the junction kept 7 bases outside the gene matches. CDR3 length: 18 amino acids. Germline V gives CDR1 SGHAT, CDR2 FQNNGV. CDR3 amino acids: CASSLGTSGLSSTDTQYF. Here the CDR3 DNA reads TGTGCCAGCAGCTTAGGGACTAGCGGCCTATCTAGCACAGATACGCAGTATTTT.

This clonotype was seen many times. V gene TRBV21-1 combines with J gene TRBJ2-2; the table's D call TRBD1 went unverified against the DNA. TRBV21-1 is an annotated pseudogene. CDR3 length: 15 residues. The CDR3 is CASSLDRVNTGELFF. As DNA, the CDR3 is TGTGCCAGCAGCCTGGACAGGGTAAACACCGGGGAGCTGTTTTTT.